This record looks at one TCR beta chain sequence and its context. The antigen remains undetermined. This entry is derived from a study of Ad26.COV2.S vaccination and SARS-CoV-2 variants. Across the study: The vaccine Ad26.COV2.S was put into the muscle once, or twice with 56 days between. Study-level points and caveats: Breadth measured for non-spike TCRs was similar across vaccine and placebo recipients.

The treatment is: around 19 received Ad26.COV2.S at low or high dose, single or two shots; roughly five received placebo; per-sample allocation not given. Collection of samples fell on day 63 after the first vaccine or placebo injection. This CDR3 spans 14 amino acids. Trimming removed 1 base at V and 4 bases at J, with 8 bases between. Germline V gene lookup returns CDR1 LNHDA and CDR2 SQIVND (reference sequence). Assay used: immunoSEQ multiplex PCR; TCRdb lists only in-frame clones, some missing. The sample carries approximately 300,000 clones, over 80% recorded once. The material sequenced was peripheral blood, taken in a trial of Ad26.COV2.S vaccine versus placebo. The receptor was derived from a person between 18 and 65 years old who received the Ad26.COV2.S COVID-19 vaccine or a placebo. This rearrangement joins TRBV19 to TRBJ1-5; D call uncertain. The CDR3 loop is CASSIGFGNQPQHF. For the CDR3, the DNA is TGTGCCAGTAGTATAGGGTTTGGTAATCAGCCCCAGCATTTT.